A single sample gave rise to the 25 T cell receptor beta chains below, sequenced in a study of beta chain features in type 1 diabetes. Expressed TCRB transcripts were sequenced, since all the RNA that had been isolated was reverse transcribed. TCRdb keeps only in-frame clones here, not all; method: immunoSEQ multiplex PCR. Here the sample spans approximately 150,000 clones, about 9.4% being singletons. The sequenced material came from naive CD4+ T cells from blood. These receptors all come from a man younger than 35 in good health.

The V gene is TRBV18, the J gene TRBJ2-1; 7 bases line up with TRBD1. V gave up 3 bases and J gave up 7 bases; unmatched junction bases: 15. The CDR3 spans 17 residues. Germline V gene data show CDR1 as KGHSH and CDR2 as LQKENI. DNA for the CDR3: TGTGCCAGCTCACCCAGATTGACCGGGACAGCTATTAATGAGCAGTTCTTC. Amino acids: CASSPRLTGTAINEQFF.

The chain is built from TRBV18 and TRBJ2-3; tentative D call: TRBD1 (6 bases). The CDR3 is 15 residues long. Trimming removed 3 bases at V and 0 bases at J, with 10 bases between. CDR1 and CDR2 from the germline V gene are KGHSH and LQKENI. This CDR3 is CASSPAGASTDTQYF. The CDR3 DNA reads TGTGCCAGCTCACCTGCAGGGGCTAGCACAGATACGCAGTATTTT.

This clone appeared a few times. The V gene is TRBV19, the J gene TRBJ1-2; 10 bases align to TRBD1. J was trimmed by 2 bases and V by 5 bases; bases with no gene match: 5. The CDR3 loop spans 15 amino acids. The germline CDR1 and CDR2 sequences are LNHDA and SQIVND (reference sequence). CDR3 DNA: TGTGCCAGTAGTGCACCGGGACAGGGGAACTATGGCTACACCTTC. It is translated as CASSAPGQGNYGYTF. Full variable domain (outside the CDR3, taken from reference TRBV19 and TRBJ1-2): DGGITQSPKYLFRKEGQNVTLSCEQNLNHDAMYWYRQDPGQGLRLIYYSQIVNDFQKGDIAEGYSVSREKKESFPLTVTSAQKNPTAFYLCASSAPGQGNYGYTFGSGTRLTVV.

The gene calls are TRBV18 and TRBJ1-2; 7 bases fit TRBD1. Germline CDR1 reads KGHSH; CDR2 reads LQKENI. The CDR3 runs to 17 residues. The J segment lost 1 base and the V segment lost 0 bases, leaving 8 bases of the junction unmatched. Here the CDR3 DNA reads TGTGCCAGCTCACCACCATCGGGACAGATTTATAACTATGGCTACACCTTC. It codes for CASSPPSGQIYNYGYTF.

The table lists this clone with a few counts. V gene TRBV5-1 combines with J gene TRBJ2-1; 13 bases are a match to TRBD2. Losses at the gene ends were 4 bases for V and 6 bases for J; bases not matched to a gene: 4. CDR1 SGHRS and CDR2 YFSETQ come from the germline V gene. The CDR3 loop spans 15 amino acids. CDR3 protein: CASSTTSGGLNEQFF. The CDR3 DNA follows: TGCGCCAGCAGCACGACTAGCGGGGGGCTCAATGAGCAGTTCTTC. Based on the CDR3 plus reference TRBV5-1 and TRBJ2-1, the full variable domain is KAGVTQTPRYLIKTRGQQVTLSCSPISGHRSVSWYQQTPGQGLQFLFEYFSETQRNKGNFPGRFSGRQFSNSRSEMNVSTLELGDSALYLCASSTTSGGLNEQFFGPGTRLTVL.

The rearrangement links TRBV5-1 to TRBJ2-1; 16 nucleotides align to TRBD2. The CDR3 length is 14 residues. The germline V gene encodes CDR1 SGHRS and CDR2 YFSETQ. Germline trimming cut 4 bases from V and 14 bases from J; bases unmatched to any gene: 6. This CDR3 is CASSPGTSGGEEFF. The CDR3 DNA follows: TGCGCCAGCAGCCCCGGGACTAGCGGGGGGGAGGAGTTCTTC.

This clone turned up a few times. This chain joins TRBV19 and TRBJ2-3; D gene unclear. Germline V gene sequence: CDR1 LNHDA, CDR2 SQIVND (reference sequence). The CDR3 has 13 amino acids. V lost 2 bases and J lost 1, with 4 bases in between. CDR3 residues: CASSIQGTDTQYF. The DNA for the CDR3 is TGTGCCAGTAGTATACAGGGCACAGATACGCAGTATTTT.

This clone was detected many times. CDR3 amino acids: CASSFRTGEDEQFF. The CDR3 coding sequence is TGTGCCAGCAGCTTCAGGACAGGGGAGGATGAGCAGTTCTTC. The chain employs TRBV5-4 and TRBJ2-1, with 9 positions matching TRBD1. The CDR3 is made up of 14 amino acids. Germline CDR1 reads SGHNT; CDR2 reads YYREEE (reference sequence). V was pared by 2 bases and J by 8 bases, with 5 bases of the junction left unmatched.

The rearrangement links TRBV30 to TRBJ2-5, with D unresolved. Germline CDR1 reads GTSNPN; CDR2 reads SVGIG (reference sequence). The CDR3 is 13 amino acids. The V end lost 1 base, the J end lost 9 bases, and 15 bases lay between the germline ends. The CDR3 loop reads CAWSESASRAQYF. CDR3 sequence (DNA): TGTGCCTGGAGTGAATCGGCCTCTCGGGCCCAGTACTTC.

This clone was observed a handful of times. The CDR3 region is CASSLGQGTQPQHF. DNA of the CDR3: TGTGCCAGCAGCTTAGGGCAGGGTACACAGCCCCAGCATTTT. The chain recombines TRBV7-2 with TRBJ1-5; possibly TRBD1 for D (5 bases). The germline CDR1 and CDR2 sequences are SGHTA and FQGNSA. This CDR3 has 14 amino acids. Trimming left V 1 base short and J 7 bases short, with 11 bases between.

This clone was seen a few times. V usage is TRBV4-2 and J usage is TRBJ2-7, with TRBD1 identical over 8 bases. V was pared by 1 base and J by 3 bases, with 5 bases of the junction left unmatched. Germline values: CDR1 LGHNA, CDR2 YNFKEQ. The CDR3 is made up of 15 amino acids. CDR3 in DNA: TGTGCCAGCAGCCAAGGAGGACAGGGCTACTACGAGCAGTACTTC. Its translation: CASSQGGQGYYEQYF.

The chain employs TRBV5-1 and TRBJ2-7; D is undetermined. Deletions cut 0 bases from V and 3 bases from J, with 7 bases between. This CDR3 is 13 amino acids long. CDR1 SGHRS and CDR2 YFSETQ come from the germline V gene. The CDR3 protein is CASSLVGGYEQYF. DNA of the CDR3: TGCGCCAGCAGCTTGGTCGGTGGCTACGAGCAGTACTTC.

The gene calls are TRBV6-6 and TRBJ1-1, with TRBD1 identical over 11 bases. The CDR3 covers 15 residues. The V segment lost 4 bases and the J segment 5 bases; nucleotides outside the gene matches: 6. Germline CDR1 and CDR2: MNHNY and SVGAGI (reference sequence). DNA for the CDR3: TGTGCCAGCAGTTCCCCCGGGACAGGGGGGACTGAAGCTTTCTTT. Protein sequence: CASSSPGTGGTEAFF.

This clone has a count of ten or more. V gene TRBV12-5 combines with J gene TRBJ2-3, with 11 nucleotides matching TRBD2. V shed 6 bases and J 5 bases; nucleotides not matched to a gene: 1. CDR3 length equals 13 residues. The germline V gene has CDR1 LGHNT and CDR2 FRNRAP. CDR3 nucleotide sequence: TGTGCTAGTGGCCTAGCGGGGGGAGATACGCAGTATTTT. This encodes CASGLAGGDTQYF. The full variable domain, its missing parts supplied by reference TRBV12-5 and TRBJ2-3, is DARVTQTPRHKVTEMGQEVTMRCQPILGHNTVFWYRQTMMQGLELLAYFRNRAPLDDSGMPKDRFSAEMPDATLATLKIQPSEPRDSAVYFCASGLAGGDTQYFGPGTRLTVL.

The chain uses TRBV2 and TRBJ2-7; 12 bases align to TRBD2. The length of the CDR3 is 15 residues. The V gene's germline CDR1 is SNHLY and CDR2 FYNNEI. Germline trimming cut 10 bases from V and 3 bases from J; bases unmatched to any gene: 10. CDR3 sequence reads: CATGTSGLPSYEQYF. The CDR3 coding sequence is TGTGCCACCGGGACTAGCGGGCTTCCCAGCTACGAGCAGTACTTC. Supplemented by reference TRBV2 and TRBJ2-7, the full variable domain reads EPEVTQTPSHQVTQMGQEVILRCVPISNHLYFYWYRQILGQKVEFLVSFYNNEISEKSEIFDDQFSVERPDGSNFTLKIRSTKLEDSAMYFCATGTSGLPSYEQYFGPGTRLTVT.

This clone was observed many times. The J gene is TRBJ2-1, the V gene TRBV9; perhaps TRBD1 as D (6 bases). Trimming left V 3 bases short and J 10 bases short, with 14 bases between. Germline CDR1 is SGDLS and CDR2 is YYNGEE. CDR3 size: 13 residues. The CDR3 spells CASSGETDREQFF. The CDR3 region has the DNA TGTGCCAGCAGCGGGGAAACGGACAGAGAGCAGTTCTTC. The whole variable domain, remainder taken from reference TRBV9 and TRBJ2-1, is DSGVTQTPKHLITATGQRVTLRCSPRSGDLSVYWYQQSLDQGLQFLIQYYNGEERAKGNILERFSAQQFPDLHSELNLSSLELGDSALYFCASSGETDREQFFGPGTRLTVL.

The rearrangement uses TRBV5-1 and TRBJ2-6; 8 bases are shared with TRBD1. The CDR3 length is 18 residues. The V gene's germline CDR1 is SGHRS and CDR2 YFSETQ. Unmatched junction bases numbered 9, after V lost 4 bases and J lost 0 bases. CDR3 in amino acids: CASSATGTGNSGANVLTF. The CDR3 coding sequence is TGCGCCAGCAGCGCCACCGGGACAGGTAACTCTGGGGCCAACGTCCTGACTTTC.

This clone has only a few counts. The rearrangement links TRBV7-9 to TRBJ2-1; the D is unclear. The CDR3 is 13 residues long. The V gene's germline CDR1 is SEHNR and CDR2 FQNEAQ (reference sequence). Between the trimmed V and J ends, which lost 3 bases and 4 bases, there was a span of 7 bases. The CDR3 DNA sequence: TGTGCCAGCAGCTTGGCAGTTTACAATGAGCAGTTCTTC. Its protein product is CASSLAVYNEQFF.

This clone has at least ten counts. The V and J genes are TRBV2 and TRBJ1-2; no clear D gene. The germline gives CDR1 SNHLY, CDR2 FYNNEI. This CDR3 comprises 12 residues. Trimming removed 8 bases from V and 5 bases from J, with 12 bases in between. The CDR3 region has the DNA TGTGCCAGCGGGCTCTACGGATATGGCTACACCTTC. It codes for CASGLYGYGYTF.

There are a few counts of this clone. This chain connects TRBV6-5 to TRBJ1-2; 7 bases line up with TRBD1. The CDR3 is 14 residues long. Germline trimming cut 3 bases from V and 7 bases from J; bases unmatched to any gene: 8. Germline V gene sequence: CDR1 MNHEY, CDR2 SVGAGI. CDR3 sequence (DNA): TGTGCCAGCAGTTATCCTTTGGAGGGGGCTGGCTACACCTTC. It codes for CASSYPLEGAGYTF.

This clone was observed a few times. This sequence joins TRBV4-1 and TRBJ2-4; 8 bases agree with TRBD1. Germline CDR1 MGHRA, CDR2 YSYEKL. The CDR3 is made up of 14 amino acids. With 4 bases clipped from V and 8 bases from J, the junction kept 7 bases outside the gene matches. CDR3 protein: CASSPLPGQDIQYF. The CDR3 nucleotides are TGCGCCAGCAGCCCCTTACCGGGACAGGACATTCAGTACTTC.

This clone was recorded a few times. V and J are TRBV5-1 and TRBJ2-7; 9 nucleotides align to TRBD2. CDR1 is SGHRS and CDR2 is YFSETQ in the germline V gene. V lost 3 bases, J lost 2 bases, and 12 bases stayed unmatched. The CDR3 has 17 residues. As DNA, the CDR3 is TGCGCCAGCAGCTGGGCACCTAGCGGGGAAGGCGCCTACGAGCAGTACTTC. Protein product: CASSWAPSGEGAYEQYF.

This clone was found a few times. The CDR3 reads CASSSGQGSYEQYF. The CDR3 DNA is TGCGCCAGCAGCTCCGGACAGGGGTCCTACGAGCAGTACTTC. This chain joins TRBV5-1 and TRBJ2-7; TRBD1 aligns across 9 bases. CDR3 size: 14 residues. V lost 3 bases to trimming and J lost 1 base; unmatched junction nucleotides: 2. Germline V gene data show CDR1 as SGHRS and CDR2 as YFSETQ.

The chain joins TRBV11-2 to TRBJ1-2; 9 positions agree with TRBD1. The CDR3 spans 14 residues. Per germline, CDR1 SGHAT and CDR2 FQNNGV. Trimming removed 1 base from V and 6 bases from J; junction bases left unmatched: 3. The DNA of the CDR3 is TGTGCCAGCAGCTTAGGAACAGGGGGCGATGGCTACACCTTC. Translation gives CASSLGTGGDGYTF.

A few counts support this clone. This rearrangement joins TRBV6-6 to TRBJ2-2; D is ambiguous. The CDR3 runs to 13 residues. Per germline, CDR1 MNHNY and CDR2 SVGAGI (reference sequence). V lost 1 base and J 5 bases, leaving 5 bases between the germline ends. CDR3 sequence reads: CASSYWATGELFF. For the CDR3, the DNA is TGTGCCAGCAGTTACTGGGCGACCGGGGAGCTGTTTTTT.